A single sample gave rise to the 2 T cell receptor beta chains below, sequenced in a study of cytomegalovirus exposure and HLA in healthy donors. The assay was immunoSEQ multiplex PCR, and TCRdb's table has in-frame clones only and misses some. The data show 55,000 to 80,000 clones, roughly 94% seen once. The sample consisted of PBMCs. These receptors were obtained from a woman younger than 30 in good health and CMV-seropositive.

The rearrangement uses TRBV4-1 and TRBJ2-1; unclear D gene. The CDR3 consists of 16 residues. Germline values: CDR1 MGHRA, CDR2 YSYEKL. V was shortened by 4 bases and J by 4 bases, with 17 bases between the two germline ends. CDR3 region: CASSPTSRYRYNEQFF. CDR3 DNA: TGCGCCAGCAGCCCTACCTCGAGATATAGATACAATGAGCAGTTCTTC.

This sequence joins TRBV4-1 and TRBJ2-1; no clear D gene. Deletions cut 0 bases from V and 12 bases from J, with 12 bases between. CDR3 size: 13 residues. CDR1 and CDR2 (germline): MGHRA, YSYEKL. The CDR3 DNA follows: TGCGCCAGCAGCCAAGACGTAGATCGGGTGCAGTTCTTC. As protein: CASSQDVDRVQFF.